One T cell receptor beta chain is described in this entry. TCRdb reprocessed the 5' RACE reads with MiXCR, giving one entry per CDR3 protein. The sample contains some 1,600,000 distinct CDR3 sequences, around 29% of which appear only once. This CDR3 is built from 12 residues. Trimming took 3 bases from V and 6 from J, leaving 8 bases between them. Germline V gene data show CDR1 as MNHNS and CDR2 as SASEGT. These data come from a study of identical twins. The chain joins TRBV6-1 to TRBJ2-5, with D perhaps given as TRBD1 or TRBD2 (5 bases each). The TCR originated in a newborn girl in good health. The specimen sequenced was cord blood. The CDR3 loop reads CASSERGKTQYF. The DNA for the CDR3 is TGTGCCAGCAGTGAGAGGGGAAAGACCCAGTACTTC.